A selection of T cell receptor beta chains follows, all from one sample in a study of CXCR3-negative and CXCR3-positive naive CD8 T cells. Reanalyzing the 5' RACE reads, TCRdb keeps one entry per CDR3 protein, without DNA. This sample's clone table lists around 150,000 distinct CDR3 sequences. The specimen sequenced was naive CXCR3+ CD8+ T cells from blood. The receptors shown here come from a human donor in good health. Some clones in this sample may be carry-over from other donors' samples. Each CDR3 is given with its conserved first and last residue. Each record gives: J gene, V gene, CDR3 length, CDR3 protein.

TRBJ1-4,TRBV28,13,CASSFQGDEKLFF
TRBJ2-3,TRBV9,15,CASSVGGVGTDTQYF
TRBJ2-5,TRBV29-1,13,CSVEVLAGETQYF
TRBJ2-7,TRBV27,15,CASSWLAGDLYEQYF
TRBJ2-2,TRBV4-3,17,CASSQEGTNSNTGELFF
TRBJ2-7,TRBV5-1,14,CASSLNGGSYEQYF
TRBJ2-1,TRBV7-9,15,CASSTGTAPYNEQFF
TRBJ2-3,TRBV27,17,CASSLSGSGDRTDTQYF
TRBJ2-7,TRBV29-1,16,CSVHHPLSGRPYEQYF
TRBJ2-3,TRBV19,16,CASRKEVAGGPDTQYF
TRBJ2-7,TRBV20-1,16,CSARPLSGAEGNEQYF
TRBJ2-7,TRBV6-6,12,CVSSYSTYEQYF
TRBJ1-3,TRBV6-5,19,CASSYFHPLTTGLGNTIYF
TRBJ1-1,TRBV9,15,CASSPRTNWDTEAFF
TRBJ2-6,TRBV12-3/TRBV12-4,18,CASSPGGGPGTGANVLTF
TRBJ2-7,TRBV28,13,CASSEQGMYEQYF
TRBJ2-1,TRBV10-2,14,CASSTGTSGMKQFF
TRBJ2-6,TRBV2,16,CASSDHRRSGANVLTF
TRBJ2-3,TRBV12-3/TRBV12-4,12,CASSLEADTQYF
TRBJ2-7,TRBV3-1,14,CASSLMMGTDEQYF
TRBJ1-1,TRBV7-2,13,CASSLAGNTEAFF
TRBJ2-7,TRBV6-2/TRBV6-3,14,CASSSASGYYEQYF
TRBJ1-2,TRBV6-2/TRBV6-3,18,CASSYSRFRDRGNYGYTF
TRBJ2-7,TRBV6-6,15,CASSSLDRGSNEQYF
TRBJ2-1,TRBV4-1,15,CASSRNVAFTNEQFF
TRBJ2-7,TRBV28,14,CASSPVVSPYEQYF
TRBJ2-1,TRBV11-2,14,CASSLAAGSWEQFF
TRBJ2-5,TRBV5-1,17,CASSLALVADDQETQYF
TRBJ2-7,TRBV20-1,15,CSARDLSGGPYEQYF
TRBJ2-7,TRBV9,18,CASSVGGAGGLTSYEQYF
TRBJ1-1,TRBV4-2,16,CASSPTGTGTHTEAFF
TRBJ1-1,TRBV15,15,CATSPWTDLNTEAFF
TRBJ1-1,TRBV7-2,11,CAIGANTEAFF
TRBJ1-6,TRBV5-1,14,CASSLKSPNSPLHF
TRBJ2-1,TRBV29-1,12,CSPRTGGNEQFF
TRBJ1-6,TRBV6-5,17,CASSYSIGDVTNSPLHF
TRBJ2-5,TRBV3-1,15,CASSSIGGRFETQYF
TRBJ2-7,TRBV7-9,16,CASSLVLSGDYYEQYF
TRBJ1-6,TRBV5-6,16,CASSLIRSNSNSPLHF
TRBJ2-7,TRBV7-8,15,CASSDSSGNSYEQYF
TRBJ2-5,TRBV28,19,CASRPAPGRGPHFQETQYF
TRBJ2-1,TRBV12-3/TRBV12-4,14,CASSLSIGYNEQFF
TRBJ2-1,TRBV7-8,17,CASSLILARGHEDEQFF
TRBJ2-1,TRBV7-9,14,CASSSGLAPDEQFF
TRBJ2-5,TRBV29-1,12,CSVEREEETQYF
TRBJ2-7,TRBV30,12,CAWSVTGLEQYF
TRBJ2-3,TRBV11-2,19,CASSLPWGPRSQNTDTQYF
TRBJ2-2,TRBV7-7,16,CASSPSGQAETGELFF
TRBJ2-1,TRBV28,13,CASSLNEVNEQFF
TRBJ2-7,TRBV5-1,17,CASSLTIYGDRGYEQYF
TRBJ2-3,TRBV29-1,14,CSVVGGRIEDTQYF
TRBJ2-1,TRBV27,15,CASKIGAGAYNEQFF
TRBJ2-5,TRBV13,15,CASSQGTSGKETQYF
TRBJ2-7,TRBV4-2,15,CASSPGLAGVYEQYF
TRBJ2-2,TRBV5-4,17,CASSLGQGSANTGELFF
TRBJ2-1,TRBV4-3,18,CASSQVSGYGSSYNEQFF
TRBJ1-5,TRBV28,16,CASTRERRGSNQPQHF
TRBJ1-5,TRBV28,16,CASSSPVGLTNQPQHF
TRBJ2-1,TRBV7-9,15,CASSLVLAAYNEQFF
TRBJ2-7,TRBV29-1,11,CSVYRDREAYF